The present entry profiles one T cell receptor (beta chain) with its context. Sequenced by immunoSEQ multiplex PCR; TCRdb stores in-frame clones only, minus some. The data show some 200,000 clones, with approximately 90% seen just once and approximately 6.1% held by the top ten. This sample was included in a study of blood T cell repertoires in COVID-19. About the study: PBMCs, B-cell-depleted T cells, or T cells provided the cDNA or gDNA that made up the material.

This TCR came from an elderly man with acute or convalescent COVID-19. Sequencing was performed on peripheral blood.

CDR3 DNA: TGTGCCTGGAGTCAACAGGGGGTTAGTTCGGCTTTCTTT. This encodes CAWSQQGVSSAFF. The chain joins TRBV30 to TRBJ1-1, with 8 positions matching TRBD1. CDR3 length: 13 residues. Germline CDR1 is GTSNPN and CDR2 is SVGIG (reference sequence). Trimming at V came to 2 bases and at J to 11 bases, leaving 10 bases not matched to a gene.